The clone carrying this T cell receptor beta chain was detected many times. Time point noted: technical triplicate 2. After removal of 5 bases from V and 9 bases from J, the junction contained 14 bases not matched to a gene. This CDR3 region has 17 residues. CDR1 DFQATT and CDR2 SNEGSKA come from the germline V gene (reference sequence). The source of the sample is a study of neurological immune-mediated disorders. Each CDR3 protein is one row after TCRdb ran MiXCR on the 5' RACE reads. The sample carries roughly 61,000 distinct CDR3 sequences, around 24% recorded once. Sequenced material: PBMCs. The V call is TRBV20-1, the J call TRBJ2-1, with TRBD2 identical over 15 bases. The sequence was collected from a man in his 60s with HTLV-1-associated myelopathy (HAM/TSP). The chain's CDR3 is CSALTGLAGGPYGEQFF. The CDR3 DNA follows: TGCAGTGCTCTAACTGGACTAGCGGGAGGGCCGTATGGTGAGCAGTTCTTC.